The clone carrying this T cell receptor (beta chain) has a handful of counts. Authors' data handling: Reference gene primer amplification in the assay estimated nucleated cell counts. Profiling relied on immunoSEQ multiplex PCR, and the TCRdb table lists in-frame clones only, not all of them. The D gene and trimming were derived from the DNA, and the V and J assignments and clone size from that table. The table has around 150,000 clones, 70% to 90% seen once. The data stem from a study of blood T cell repertoires in COVID-19. Whole-study context: The United States, Italy and Spain provided the acute and convalescent COVID-19 samples. From T cells, B-cell-depleted T cells, or PBMCs came the material, which was cDNA or gDNA.

V lost 2 bases to trimming and J lost 5 bases, with 6 bases between them. Germline CDR1 is PRHDT and CDR2 is FYEKMQ (reference sequence). This CDR3 is built from 13 residues. The chain uses TRBV13 and TRBJ2-2; no definite D call. The clonotype comes from a human donor in a cohort sampled during active COVID-19. The specimen sequenced was peripheral blood. The CDR3 loop reads CASSLLPTGELFF. CDR3 coding DNA: TGTGCCAGCAGCTTACTTCCGACCGGGGAGCTGTTTTTT.